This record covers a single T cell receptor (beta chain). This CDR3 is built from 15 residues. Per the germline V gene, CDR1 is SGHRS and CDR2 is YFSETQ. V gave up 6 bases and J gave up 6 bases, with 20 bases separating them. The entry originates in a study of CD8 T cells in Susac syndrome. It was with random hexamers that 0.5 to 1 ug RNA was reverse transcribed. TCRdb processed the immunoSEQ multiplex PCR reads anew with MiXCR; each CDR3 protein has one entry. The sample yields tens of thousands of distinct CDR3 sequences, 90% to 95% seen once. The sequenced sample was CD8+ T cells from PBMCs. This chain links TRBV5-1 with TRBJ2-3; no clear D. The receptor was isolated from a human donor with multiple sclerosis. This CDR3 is CASTFDRVGSDTQYF. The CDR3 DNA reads TGCGCCAGCACCTTCGATCGGGTGGGGTCCGATACGCAGTATTTT.